The 2 T cell receptor beta chains below were found in one sample sequenced in a study of T-cell reconstitution after alpha-beta-depleted transplantation in children. Preparation of the TCRbeta library involved a method that used unique molecular identifiers. TCRdb re-called the PCR reads with MiXCR, one entry per CDR3 protein. This table holds 330,000 or so distinct CDR3 sequences, roughly 7.8% found once. These receptors' antigens are unknown. Study outcomes and limitations: Hyperexpanded clones declined; after one year, newly produced T cells mostly supplied diversity.

The material sequenced was peripheral blood, taken 360 days after TCRalphabeta/CD19-depleted stem cell transplant. These receptors were taken from a female patient between 2 and 15 years old who had a stem cell transplant for Fanconi anemia, so the T cells may come from the graft donor.

The sample holds many counts of this clonotype. The chain links TRBV4-2 to TRBJ2-1, with 8 bases that match TRBD2. Germline assignment: CDR1 LGHNA and CDR2 YNFKEQ. The J segment lost 7 bases and the V segment lost 3 bases, leaving 5 bases of the junction unmatched. The CDR3 covers 14 residues. CDR3 protein: CASSHPGLGNEQFF. The CDR3 nucleotides are TGTGCCAGCAGCCATCCGGGACTAGGGAATGAGCAGTTCTTC.

This clonotype has only a few counts. This chain uses TRBV7-6 with TRBJ2-3, with TRBD2 as a possible D gene (6 bases). The germline V gene encodes CDR1 SGHVS and CDR2 FNYEAQ. The CDR3 loop spans 16 amino acids. Trimming stripped 1 base from V and 5 bases from J, with 16 bases between. The CDR3 reads CASSLGGGRSGDTQYF. Written as DNA, the CDR3 is TGTGCCAGCAGCTTAGGAGGTGGGAGGTCGGGAGATACGCAGTATTTT.